One sample yielded the 14 T cell receptor beta chains listed below, sequenced in a study of cytomegalovirus exposure and HLA in healthy donors. PCR was performed using 60 Vbeta and 13 Jbeta primers. Sequencing was performed with immunoSEQ multiplex PCR; in TCRdb, only in-frame clones are kept and a portion is missing. The repertoire holds under 200,000 clones, with 73% as singletons. The sequencing input was PBMCs. Every receptor here comes from a young woman in good health and CMV-seropositive.

The chain has TRBV5-4 and TRBJ2-2; 7 bases agree with TRBD1. Germline CDR1 reads SGHNT; CDR2 reads YYREEE (reference sequence). The CDR3 loop spans 15 amino acids. Trimming removed 4 bases from V and 0 bases from J; junction bases left unmatched: 3. The CDR3 sequence is CASSPDRANTGELFF. CDR3 in DNA: TGTGCCAGCAGCCCCGACAGGGCGAACACCGGGGAGCTGTTTTTT.

This clone was recorded a few times. This rearrangement joins TRBV2 to TRBJ1-1, with D possibly being TRBD1 (6 bases). Per germline, CDR1 SNHLY and CDR2 FYNNEI. Trimming shortened V by 5 bases and J by 3 bases, and 25 bases separated the two germline ends. This CDR3 contains 18 residues. The CDR3 reads CASSSLPPHRVGDTEAFF. The DNA for the CDR3 is TGTGCCAGCAGTTCACTGCCCCCCCACAGGGTGGGGGACACTGAAGCTTTCTTT.

The V call is TRBV19, the J call TRBJ2-1; no clear D gene. The CDR3 covers 14 residues. CDR1 is LNHDA, CDR2 SQIVND, per germline (reference sequence). V lost 5 bases to trimming and J lost 12 bases, with 20 bases between them. The CDR3, as DNA: TGTGCCAGTAGTGCCCGTCTGGCCTCCTTCAGGCAGTTCTTC. It translates to CASSARLASFRQFF.

V and J are TRBV4-3 and TRBJ1-3; 7 nucleotides match TRBD1. The CDR3 extends over 15 amino acids. Per the germline V gene, CDR1 is LGHNA and CDR2 is YSLEER. The V gene end was trimmed by 4 bases and the J gene end by 2 bases; junction bases not matched to a gene: 5. CDR3 nucleotides: TGCGCCAGCAGCCTAGACAGGGCCGCTGGAAACACCATATATTTT. Amino acids: CASSLDRAAGNTIYF.

The chain links TRBV6-5 to TRBJ1-2; a possible D gene is TRBD1 (5 bases). V gave up 2 bases and J gave up 8 bases, with 9 bases separating them. The CDR3 length is 12 residues. The germline V gene encodes CDR1 MNHEY and CDR2 SVGAGI. The CDR3 nucleotides read TGTGCCAGCAGTTACACGGGGGACGGCTACACCTTC. Translating gives CASSYTGDGYTF.

This clone has more than one count but fewer than ten. This chain links TRBV19 with TRBJ2-7; TRBD2 aligns across 7 bases. Germline loops: CDR1 LNHDA, CDR2 SQIVND (reference sequence). After removal of 5 bases from V and 5 bases from J, the junction contained 12 bases not matched to a gene. The CDR3 extends over 15 amino acids. CDR3 bases: TGTGCCAGTAGTGCGGCCCAGCGGGGAATCAACGAGCAGTACTTC. Protein product: CASSAAQRGINEQYF.

On this clone itself: The same CDR3 arises from other DNA sequences in this sample as well. This chain connects TRBV7-2 to TRBJ1-5, with D unresolved. Trimming took 2 bases from V and 0 from J, leaving 8 bases between them. This CDR3 has 15 amino acids. Germline assignment: CDR1 SGHTA and CDR2 FQGNSA. The CDR3 reads CASSLLRDSNQPQHF. The CDR3 DNA reads TGTGCCAGCAGCTTACTCCGGGATAGCAATCAGCCCCAGCATTTT.

The chain has TRBV2 and TRBJ2-1; D possibly corresponds to TRBD1 (6 bases). CDR1 SNHLY and CDR2 FYNNEI come from the germline V gene. Deletions cut 6 bases from V and 8 bases from J, with 14 bases between. The CDR3 is 13 residues long. The CDR3 DNA reads TGTGCCAGCAGACCACAGGGCGAGGATGAGCAGTTCTTC. Translated, it gives CASRPQGEDEQFF.

This clone was counted between two and nine times. The V and J genes are TRBV4-3 and TRBJ1-1; TRBD1 is a possible D gene (5 bases). Germline values: CDR1 LGHNA, CDR2 YSLEER. The CDR3 runs to 15 residues. V lost 0 bases, J lost 4 bases, and 12 bases lay in between. Here the CDR3 reads CASSQDRGWGTEAFF. CDR3 DNA sequence: TGCGCCAGCAGCCAAGATCGGGGGTGGGGCACTGAAGCTTTCTTT.

The chain joins TRBV18 to TRBJ1-1; 7 bases line up with TRBD1. CDR1 KGHSH and CDR2 LQKENI come from the germline V gene. Losses at the gene ends were 4 bases for V and 1 base for J; bases not matched to a gene: 3. There are 14 residues in the CDR3. The CDR3 coding sequence is TGTGCCAGCTCACAGGGACAGCCGAACACTGAAGCTTTCTTT. Its protein product is CASSQGQPNTEAFF. The whole variable domain, remainder taken from reference TRBV18 and TRBJ1-1, is NAGVMQNPRHLVRRRGQEARLRCSPMKGHSHVYWYRQLPEEGLKFMVYLQKENIIDESGMPKERFSAEFPKEGPSILRIQQVVRGDSAAYFCASSQGQPNTEAFFGQGTRLTVV.

The CDR3 DNA reads TGCGCCAGCAGCTTGGAGAGCAATGAGCAGTTCTTC. Amino acid sequence: CASSLESNEQFF. The V gene is TRBV5-1, the J gene TRBJ2-1, with D unresolved. The V end lost 0 bases, the J end lost 6 bases, and 4 bases lay between the germline ends. The CDR3 has 12 residues. Germline assignment: CDR1 SGHRS and CDR2 YFSETQ.

The chain couples TRBV2 to TRBJ1-1; D gene uncertain. The germline V and J ends were trimmed by 3 bases and 4 bases, with 9 bases remaining between them. The CDR3 contains 13 residues. CDR1 is SNHLY and CDR2 is FYNNEI in the germline V gene. CDR3 in amino acids: CASSDGRGTEAFF. The CDR3 DNA sequence: TGTGCCAGCAGTGATGGCCGGGGCACTGAAGCTTTCTTT.

V and J are TRBV2 and TRBJ2-6; a weak D match, TRBD1 (5 bases). The CDR3 covers 14 residues. CDR1 is SNHLY and CDR2 is FYNNEI in the germline V gene. Trimming took off 7 bases at V and 0 bases at J, with 7 bases between the two ends. Written as DNA, the CDR3 is TGTGCCAGCAAACAGGACTCTGGGGCCAACGTCCTGACTTTC. As protein: CASKQDSGANVLTF.

The rearrangement joins TRBV2 to TRBJ1-6; 7 nucleotides agree with TRBD1. Germline assignment: CDR1 SNHLY and CDR2 FYNNEI. After removal of 3 bases from V and 4 bases from J, the junction contained 9 bases not matched to a gene. The CDR3 sequence is 17 residues long. The CDR3 DNA follows: TGTGCCAGCAGTGAGGGCGGGACAGCCGGATATAATTCACCCCTCCACTTT. It specifies CASSEGGTAGYNSPLHF. Based on the CDR3 plus reference TRBV2 and TRBJ1-6, the full variable domain is EPEVTQTPSHQVTQMGQEVILRCVPISNHLYFYWYRQILGQKVEFLVSFYNNEISEKSEIFDDQFSVERPDGSNFTLKIRSTKLEDSAMYFCASSEGGTAGYNSPLHFGNGTRLTVT.